The 2 T cell receptor beta chains below were found in one sample sequenced in a study of cytomegalovirus exposure and HLA in healthy donors. With 60 Vbeta and 13 Jbeta primers, the PCR was carried out. Generated by immunoSEQ multiplex PCR, the TCRdb table keeps only in-frame clones and is missing some. The data contain 130,000 to 150,000 clones, around 78% of them singletons. What was sequenced was PBMCs. All receptors derive from a man in his forties or fifties in good health and CMV-seropositive.

V usage is TRBV25-1 and J usage is TRBJ1-6; 7 bases are a match to TRBD1. The CDR3 consists of 16 residues. Trimming removed 6 bases from V and 7 bases from J; junction bases left unmatched: 12. Germline V gene sequence: CDR1 MGHDK, CDR2 SYGVNS. The CDR3 is CASSPKWDSVNSPLHF. CDR3 DNA sequence: TGTGCCAGCAGCCCTAAGTGGGACAGCGTCAATTCACCCCTCCACTTT.

The rearrangement uses TRBV19 and TRBJ2-2; D ambiguous. This CDR3 is 16 amino acids long. Per the germline V gene, CDR1 is LNHDA and CDR2 is SQIVND (reference sequence). Trimming shortened V by 0 bases and J by 0 bases, and 8 bases separated the two germline ends. Written as DNA, the CDR3 is TGTGCCAGTAGTATAGAACGCGGAACGAACACCGGGGAGCTGTTTTTT. This gives the protein CASSIERGTNTGELFF.